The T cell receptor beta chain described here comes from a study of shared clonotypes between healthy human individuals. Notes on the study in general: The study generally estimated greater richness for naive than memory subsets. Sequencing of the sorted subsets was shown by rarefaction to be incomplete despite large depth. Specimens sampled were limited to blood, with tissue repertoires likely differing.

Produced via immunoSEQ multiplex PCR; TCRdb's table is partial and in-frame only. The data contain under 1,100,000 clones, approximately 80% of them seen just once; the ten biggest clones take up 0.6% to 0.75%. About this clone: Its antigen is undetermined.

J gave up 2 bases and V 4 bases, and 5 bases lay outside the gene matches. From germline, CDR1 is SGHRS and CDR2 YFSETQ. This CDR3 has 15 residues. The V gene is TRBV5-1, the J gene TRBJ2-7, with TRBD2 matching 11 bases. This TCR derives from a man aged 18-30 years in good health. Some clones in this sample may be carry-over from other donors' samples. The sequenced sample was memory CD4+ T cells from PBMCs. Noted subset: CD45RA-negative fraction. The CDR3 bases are TGCGCCAGCAGCGCCACTAGCGGGAGTCCCTACGAGCAGTACTTC. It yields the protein CASSATSGSPYEQYF.